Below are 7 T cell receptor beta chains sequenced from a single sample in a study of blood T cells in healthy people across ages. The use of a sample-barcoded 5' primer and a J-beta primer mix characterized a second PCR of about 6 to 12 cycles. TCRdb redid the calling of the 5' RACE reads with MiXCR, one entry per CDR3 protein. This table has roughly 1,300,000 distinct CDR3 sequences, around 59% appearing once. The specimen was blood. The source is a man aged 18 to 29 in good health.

The CDR3 nucleotides are TGCAGTGCTAGAGGCCCCGGGACAGACCAAAATCAGCCCCAGCATTTT. Translated: CSARGPGTDQNQPQHF. This chain connects TRBV20-1 to TRBJ1-5; 7 bases are shared with TRBD1. The J segment lost 4 bases and the V segment lost 1 base, leaving 10 bases of the junction unmatched. The CDR3 length is 16 residues. Germline V gene data show CDR1 as DFQATT and CDR2 as SNEGSKA (reference sequence).

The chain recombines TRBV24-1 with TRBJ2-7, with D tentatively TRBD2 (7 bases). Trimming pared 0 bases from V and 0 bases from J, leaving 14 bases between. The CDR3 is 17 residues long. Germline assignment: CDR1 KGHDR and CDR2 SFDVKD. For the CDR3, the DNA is TGTGCCACCAGTGATTTGGTCGGGGGGCCCTGCTCCTACGAGCAGTACTTC. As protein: CATSDLVGGPCSYEQYF.

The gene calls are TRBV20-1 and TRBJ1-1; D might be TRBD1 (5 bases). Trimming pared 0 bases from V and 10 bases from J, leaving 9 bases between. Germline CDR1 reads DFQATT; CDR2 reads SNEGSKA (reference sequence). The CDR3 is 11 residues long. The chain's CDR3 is CSAREGPGAFF. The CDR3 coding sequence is TGCAGTGCTAGAGAGGGACCTGGAGCTTTCTTT.

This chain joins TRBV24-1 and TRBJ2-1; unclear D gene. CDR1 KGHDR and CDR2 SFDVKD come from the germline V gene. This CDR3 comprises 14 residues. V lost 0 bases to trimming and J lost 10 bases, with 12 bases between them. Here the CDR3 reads CATSDLRVGAEQFF. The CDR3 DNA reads TGTGCCACCAGTGATTTGCGAGTAGGAGCAGAGCAGTTCTTC.

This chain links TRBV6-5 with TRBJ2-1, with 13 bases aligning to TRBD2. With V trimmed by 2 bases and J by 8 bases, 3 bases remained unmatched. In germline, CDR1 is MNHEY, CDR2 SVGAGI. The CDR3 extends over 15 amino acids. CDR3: CASSYGTSGTDEQFF. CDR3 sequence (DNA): TGTGCCAGCAGTTACGGGACTAGCGGGACCGATGAGCAGTTCTTC.

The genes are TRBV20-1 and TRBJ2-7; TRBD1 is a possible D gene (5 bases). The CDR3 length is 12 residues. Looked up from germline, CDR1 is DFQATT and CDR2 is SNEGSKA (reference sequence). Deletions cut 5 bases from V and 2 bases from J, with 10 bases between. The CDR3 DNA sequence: TGCAGTGCTCGCCTAGGGGCCTACGAGCAGTACTTC. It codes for CSARLGAYEQYF.

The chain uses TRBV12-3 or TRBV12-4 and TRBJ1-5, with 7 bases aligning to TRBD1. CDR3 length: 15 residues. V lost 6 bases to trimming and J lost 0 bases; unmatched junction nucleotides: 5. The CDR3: CASRQTGNSNQPQHF. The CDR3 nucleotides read TGTGCCAGCAGACAGACAGGGAATAGCAATCAGCCCCAGCATTTT.